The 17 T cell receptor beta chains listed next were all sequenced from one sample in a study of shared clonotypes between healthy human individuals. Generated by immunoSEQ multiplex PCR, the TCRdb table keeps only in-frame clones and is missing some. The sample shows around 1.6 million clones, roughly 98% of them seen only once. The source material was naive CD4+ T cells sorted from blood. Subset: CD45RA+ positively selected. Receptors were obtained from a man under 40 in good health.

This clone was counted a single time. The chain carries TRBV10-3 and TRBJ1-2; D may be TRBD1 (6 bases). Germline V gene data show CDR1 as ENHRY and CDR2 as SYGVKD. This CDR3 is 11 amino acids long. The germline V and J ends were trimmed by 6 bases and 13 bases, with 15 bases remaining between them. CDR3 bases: TGTGCCATCAGGGGGCAGGGGTCGAGCACCTTC. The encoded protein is CAIRGQGSSTF.

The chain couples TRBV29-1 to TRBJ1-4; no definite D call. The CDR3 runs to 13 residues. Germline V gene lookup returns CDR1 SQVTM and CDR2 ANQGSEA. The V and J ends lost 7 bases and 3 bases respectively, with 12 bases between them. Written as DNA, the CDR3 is TGCAGCGGGCAAGGGCCTGCTAATGAAAAACTGTTTTTT. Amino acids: CSGQGPANEKLFF.

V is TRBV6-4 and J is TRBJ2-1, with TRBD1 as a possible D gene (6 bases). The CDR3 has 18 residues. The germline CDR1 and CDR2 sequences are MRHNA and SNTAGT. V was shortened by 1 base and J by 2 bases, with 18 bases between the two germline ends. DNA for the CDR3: TGTGCCAGCAGTGACTTGGTGGAACAGGGAGAGGCCTACAATGAGCAGTTCTTC. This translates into CASSDLVEQGEAYNEQFF.

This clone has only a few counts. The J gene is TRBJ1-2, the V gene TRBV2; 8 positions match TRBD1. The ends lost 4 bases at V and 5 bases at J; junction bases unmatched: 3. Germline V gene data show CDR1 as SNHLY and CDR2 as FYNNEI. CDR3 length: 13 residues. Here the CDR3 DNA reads TGTGCCAGCAGTGGGACAGGGTGGTATGGCTACACCTTC. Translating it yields CASSGTGWYGYTF.

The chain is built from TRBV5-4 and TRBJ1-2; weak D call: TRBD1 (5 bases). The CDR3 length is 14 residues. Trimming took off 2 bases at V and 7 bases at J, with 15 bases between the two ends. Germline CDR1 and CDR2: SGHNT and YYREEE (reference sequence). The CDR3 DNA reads TGTGCCAGCAGCTTCCCCCCGGCAGGGAGTGGCTACACCTTC. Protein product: CASSFPPAGSGYTF.

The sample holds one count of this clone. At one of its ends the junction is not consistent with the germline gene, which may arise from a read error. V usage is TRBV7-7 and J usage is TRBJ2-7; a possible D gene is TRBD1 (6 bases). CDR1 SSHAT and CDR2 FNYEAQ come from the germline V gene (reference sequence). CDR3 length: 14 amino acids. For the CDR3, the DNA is TGTGCTAGCAGCTTAGAACAGGGTTCTGGGGAGCAGTACTTC. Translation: CASSLEQGSGEQYF.

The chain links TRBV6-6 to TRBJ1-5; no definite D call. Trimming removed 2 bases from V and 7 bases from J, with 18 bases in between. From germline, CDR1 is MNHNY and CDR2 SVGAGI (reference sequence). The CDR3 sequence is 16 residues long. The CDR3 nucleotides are TGTGCCAGCAGTTACAGAGGACGGACGACTGGGCAGCCCCAGCATTTT. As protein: CASSYRGRTTGQPQHF.

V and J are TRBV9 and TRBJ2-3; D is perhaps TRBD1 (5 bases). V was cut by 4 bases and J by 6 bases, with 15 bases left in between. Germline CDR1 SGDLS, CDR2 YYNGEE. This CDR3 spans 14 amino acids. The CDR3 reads CASSPIWGHDTQYF. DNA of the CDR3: TGTGCCAGCAGCCCCATTTGGGGCCACGATACGCAGTATTTT. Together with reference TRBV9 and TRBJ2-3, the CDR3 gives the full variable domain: DSGVTQTPKHLITATGQRVTLRCSPRSGDLSVYWYQQSLDQGLQFLIQYYNGEERAKGNILERFSAQQFPDLHSELNLSSLELGDSALYFCASSPIWGHDTQYFGPGTRLTVL.

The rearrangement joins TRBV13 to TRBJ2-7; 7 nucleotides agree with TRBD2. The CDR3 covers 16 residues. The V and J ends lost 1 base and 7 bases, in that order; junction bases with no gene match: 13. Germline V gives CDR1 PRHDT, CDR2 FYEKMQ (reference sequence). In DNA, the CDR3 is TGTGCCAGCAGCTTAGTCCTCCGGGATAGGACTAGGGAGCAGTACTTC. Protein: CASSLVLRDRTREQYF.

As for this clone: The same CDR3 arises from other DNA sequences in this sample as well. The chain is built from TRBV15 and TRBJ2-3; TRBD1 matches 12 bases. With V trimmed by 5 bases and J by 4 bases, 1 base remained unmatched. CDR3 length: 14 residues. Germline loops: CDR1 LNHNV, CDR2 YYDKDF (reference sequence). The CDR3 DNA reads TGTGCCACCAGCCGGGACAGGGGGCCAGATACGCAGTATTTT. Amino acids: CATSRDRGPDTQYF.

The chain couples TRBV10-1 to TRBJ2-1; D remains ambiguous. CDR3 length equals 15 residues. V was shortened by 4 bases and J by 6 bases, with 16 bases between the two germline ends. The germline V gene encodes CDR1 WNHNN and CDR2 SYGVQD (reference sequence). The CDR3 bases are TGCGCCAGCAGTGGAGGTGGCAAGGACGGCAATGAGCAGTTCTTC. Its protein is CASSGGGKDGNEQFF.

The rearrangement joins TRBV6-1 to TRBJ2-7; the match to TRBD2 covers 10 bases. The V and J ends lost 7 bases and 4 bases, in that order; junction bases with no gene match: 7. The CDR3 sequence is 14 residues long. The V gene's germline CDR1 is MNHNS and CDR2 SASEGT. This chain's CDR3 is CASNSGRASYEQYF. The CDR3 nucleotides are TGTGCCAGCAACAGCGGGAGGGCCAGTTACGAGCAGTACTTC.

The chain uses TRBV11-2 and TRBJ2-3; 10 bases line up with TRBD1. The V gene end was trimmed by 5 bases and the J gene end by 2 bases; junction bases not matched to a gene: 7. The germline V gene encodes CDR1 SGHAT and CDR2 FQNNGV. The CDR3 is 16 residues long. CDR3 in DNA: TGTGCCAGCAGCGGGAGACAGGGGGCTATCACAGATACGCAGTATTTT. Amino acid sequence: CASSGRQGAITDTQYF.

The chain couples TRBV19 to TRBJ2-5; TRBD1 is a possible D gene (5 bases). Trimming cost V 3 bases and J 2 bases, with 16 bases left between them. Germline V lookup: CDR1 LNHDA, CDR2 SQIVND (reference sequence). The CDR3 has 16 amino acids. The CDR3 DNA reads TGTGCCAGTAGTATTGGGGCAACCGCACGTCAAGAGACCCAGTACTTC. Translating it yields CASSIGATARQETQYF.

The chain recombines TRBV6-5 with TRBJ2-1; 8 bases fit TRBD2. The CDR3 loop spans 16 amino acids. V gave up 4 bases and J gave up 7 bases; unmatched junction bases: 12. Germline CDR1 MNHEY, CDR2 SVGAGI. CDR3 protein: CASSLHSGIRSNEQFF. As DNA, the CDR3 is TGTGCCAGCAGTTTACATAGCGGGATAAGGTCGAATGAGCAGTTCTTC.

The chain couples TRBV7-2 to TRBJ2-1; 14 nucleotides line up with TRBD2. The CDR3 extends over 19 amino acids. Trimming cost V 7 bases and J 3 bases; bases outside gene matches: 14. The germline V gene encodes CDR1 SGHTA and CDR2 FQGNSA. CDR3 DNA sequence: TGTGCCAGCACCACCCCCGGGACTAGCGGGAGTAGCAGCTACAATGAGCAGTTCTTC. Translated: CASTTPGTSGSSSYNEQFF.

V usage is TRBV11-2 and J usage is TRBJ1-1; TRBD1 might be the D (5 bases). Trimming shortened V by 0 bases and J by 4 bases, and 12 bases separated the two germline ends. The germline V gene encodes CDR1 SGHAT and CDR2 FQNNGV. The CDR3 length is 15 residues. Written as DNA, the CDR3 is TGTGCCAGCAGCTTAGATCGCCGGGGGACCACTGAAGCTTTCTTT. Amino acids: CASSLDRRGTTEAFF.